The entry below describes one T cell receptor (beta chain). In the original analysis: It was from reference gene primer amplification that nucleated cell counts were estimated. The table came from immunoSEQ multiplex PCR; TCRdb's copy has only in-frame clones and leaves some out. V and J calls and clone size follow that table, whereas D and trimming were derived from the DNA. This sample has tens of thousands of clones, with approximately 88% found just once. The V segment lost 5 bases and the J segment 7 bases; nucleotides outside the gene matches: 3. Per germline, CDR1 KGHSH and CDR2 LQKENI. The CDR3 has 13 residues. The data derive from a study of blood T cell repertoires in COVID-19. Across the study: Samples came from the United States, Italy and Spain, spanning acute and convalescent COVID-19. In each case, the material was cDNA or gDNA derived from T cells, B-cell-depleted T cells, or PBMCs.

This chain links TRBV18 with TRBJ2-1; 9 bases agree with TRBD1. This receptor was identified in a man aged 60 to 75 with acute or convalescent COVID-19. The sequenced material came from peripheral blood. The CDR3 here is CASSRTGANEQFF. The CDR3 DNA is TGTGCCAGCTCAAGGACAGGGGCAAATGAGCAGTTCTTC.